This T cell receptor beta chain was observed in a study of response to subunit inactivated influenza vaccine. Germline lookup yields CDR1 SGHRS and CDR2 YFSETQ. This CDR3 comprises 15 residues. V trimming: 4 bases; J trimming: 10 bases; junction bases outside the gene matches: 11. TCRdb re-derived calls from the RT-PCR reads in MiXCR, one entry per CDR3 protein. The table includes 450,000 to 600,000 distinct CDR3 sequences, 7.2% detected once. This clonotype was detected ten times or more. Antigen unknown. Points from the study as a whole: That few new T cells are recruited by each seasonal influenza vaccination was the authors' suggestion.

The sequences come from PBMCs from blood, collected less than 30 months after vaccination. V usage is TRBV5-1 and J usage is TRBJ1-6, with 7 positions matching TRBD1. The receptor's source is a man aged 50-75 years who received an inactivated influenza vaccine. CDR3 amino acids: CASSLEGPGGSPLHF. The CDR3 DNA follows: TGCGCCAGCAGCCTCGAGGGCCCAGGGGGATCACCCCTCCACTTT. Combining the CDR3 with reference TRBV5-1 and TRBJ1-6 gives the whole variable domain KAGVTQTPRYLIKTRGQQVTLSCSPISGHRSVSWYQQTPGQGLQFLFEYFSETQRNKGNFPGRFSGRQFSNSRSEMNVSTLELGDSALYLCASSLEGPGGSPLHFGNGTRLTVT.